The TCR beta chain described here comes from a study of blood T cells in healthy people across ages. Study-wide results and limits: Donors of long life had a larger count of naive CD4+ cells and greater diversity than aged donors. Age showed a roughly linear inverse relationship with TCR beta diversity per million T cells. Nothing was known about donor CMV status, and this possibly confounded expanded clonotype changes.

Sample-barcoded 5' priming and a J-beta primer mix drove a second PCR of about 6 to 12 cycles. TCRdb itself ran the 5' RACE reads through MiXCR, one entry per CDR3 protein. The sample yields about 570,000 distinct CDR3 sequences, roughly 28% seen once. Ranging in age from roughly 6 to 100, the donors were healthy Caucasian individuals from Russia. This clonotype was found a few times. No antigen is known for it. Sequenced input: blood. This receptor was taken from a woman in her seventies in good health.

CDR3 protein: CASSQGDGMETQYF. The DNA for the CDR3 is TGTGCCAGCAGCCAAGGGGACGGTATGGAGACCCAGTACTTC. This chain links TRBV3-1 with TRBJ2-1; the D call may be TRBD1 or TRBD2 (5 bases each). The DNA end is more similar to TRBJ2-5, so the J call may be wrong. The CDR3 covers 14 residues. Germline V gives CDR1 LGHDT, CDR2 YNNKEL (reference sequence).